This T cell receptor beta chain was identified in a study of blood T cell repertoires in COVID-19. As for the study in general: The United States, Italy and Spain supplied acute and convalescent COVID-19 samples. The cDNA or gDNA used as material had been derived from T cells, B-cell-depleted T cells, or PBMCs.

In the original analysis: Estimation of nucleated cell counts relied on the amplification of reference gene primers. Generated by immunoSEQ multiplex PCR, the TCRdb table keeps only in-frame clones and is missing some. That table gives V, J and clone size, and the DNA gave D and trimming. Among about 190,000 clones listed, approximately 79% were seen once. This clone was picked up a small number of times. V was cut by 6 bases and J by 1 base, with 13 bases left in between. CDR3 length equals 14 residues. From germline, CDR1 is SGHRS and CDR2 YFSETQ. The sequenced material came from peripheral blood. This sequence originates from a man between 50 and 59 years old who had recovered from COVID-19. The chain uses TRBV5-1 and TRBJ1-1; D remains ambiguous. CDR3 sequence (DNA): TGCGCCAGCACCAAACTCGAGGGGAACACTGAAGCTTTCTTT. As protein: CASTKLEGNTEAFF.